Each of the 24 T cell receptor beta chains below was sequenced from the same sample in a study of human CD8 memory T cell subsets. Construction of TCR beta libraries was accomplished by means of UMI-labeled 5' RACE. TCRdb reprocessed the 5' RACE reads and stores each CDR3 protein as one record, lacking DNA. The sample's table shows thousands of distinct CDR3 sequences. Among CD8+ T cells, TPEX were CCR7+ PD-1+ TIGIT+ early memory cells with exhausted-like traits. Sequenced material: CD8+ T cells from PBMCs. The receptors originated from a human donor in good health.

In terms of frequency, this clonotype is large. The genes are TRBV5-1 and TRBJ1-2; TCRdb's D gene call, TRBD1, goes unchecked for lack of DNA. The CDR3 is 18 amino acids. Germline CDR1 reads SGHRS; CDR2 reads YFSETQ. The CDR3 is CASSLGPSFGTVEYGYTF.

V gene TRBV4-1 combines with J gene TRBJ1-5. CDR1 and CDR2 (germline): MGHRA, YSYEKL. The CDR3 length is 15 residues. The CDR3 reads CASSSEGLLGEPQHF.

The V gene is TRBV20-1, the J gene TRBJ2-7; TCRdb picks TRBD2, but there is no DNA to check that call. This CDR3 has 14 amino acids. Germline loops: CDR1 DFQATT, CDR2 SNEGSKA (reference sequence). The CDR3 loop reads CSARDSRGVYEQYF.

The chain uses TRBV28 and TRBJ2-2. Germline CDR1 is MDHEN and CDR2 is SYDVKM. The CDR3 consists of 14 residues. The CDR3 loop reads CASRRQSNTGELFF. The complete variable domain, with remaining parts taken from reference TRBV28 and TRBJ2-2, reads DVKVTQSSRYLVKRTGEKVFLECVQDMDHENMFWYRQDPGLGLRLIYFSYDVKMKEKGDIPEGYSVSREKKERFSLILESASTNQTSMYLCASRRQSNTGELFFGEGSRLTVL.

The chain recombines TRBV6-2 or TRBV6-3 with TRBJ1-2; TCRdb returns TRBD1, unconfirmable since there is no DNA. CDR3 length equals 14 residues. Germline lookup yields CDR1 MNHEY and CDR2 SVGEGT. The CDR3 sequence is CASSYADSFYGYTF.

This chain connects TRBV11-1 to TRBJ2-7. This CDR3 contains 12 residues. Germline V gene sequence: CDR1 SGHAT, CDR2 FQDESV (reference sequence). CDR3 loop: CASSLAEYEQYF.

V and J are TRBV5-4 and TRBJ2-7; lacking DNA, the TRBD2 call made by TCRdb goes unchecked. Germline CDR1 reads SGHNT; CDR2 reads YYREEE (reference sequence). The CDR3 loop spans 15 amino acids. This CDR3 is CASSLDLAGVGEQYF.

The V call is TRBV27, the J call TRBJ2-7; TCRdb outputs TRBD1, but without DNA this stays unchecked. This CDR3 spans 15 amino acids. The germline V gene has CDR1 MNHEY and CDR2 SMNVEV (reference sequence). The CDR3 spells CASSSPGQGFSEQYF.

The chain has TRBV4-2 and TRBJ2-1; TCRdb proposes TRBD1, but this gene call is untestable without DNA. The CDR3 totals 17 residues. Germline assignment: CDR1 LGHNA and CDR2 YNFKEQ. CDR3 residues: CASSQYFRDRGLDEQFF.

Measured by frequency, this clonotype is medium-sized (0.01 to 0.1%). This chain links TRBV29-1 with TRBJ2-7; TCRdb picks TRBD1, but there is no DNA to check that call. The CDR3 contains 14 residues. The V gene's germline CDR1 is SQVTM and CDR2 ANQGSEA. The CDR3 is CSVEIRDRAYEQYF.

The rearrangement uses TRBV7-9 and TRBJ2-1; TCRdb picks TRBD1, but there is no DNA to check that call. This CDR3 comprises 18 residues. CDR1 SEHNR and CDR2 FQNEAQ come from the germline V gene (reference sequence). The CDR3: CASSNPRGAEETYNEQFF.

By frequency, this clonotype registers medium-sized. The chain's CDR3 is CGSLINTEAFF. V gene TRBV28 combines with J gene TRBJ1-1. In germline, CDR1 is MDHEN, CDR2 SYDVKM. The CDR3 has 11 residues.

The chain is built from TRBV19 and TRBJ1-1. Per the germline V gene, CDR1 is LNHDA and CDR2 is SQIVND (reference sequence). This CDR3 has 13 amino acids. CDR3 residues: CASRPGEGTEAFF.

The V gene is TRBV7-6, the J gene TRBJ2-7; checking the TCRdb D call of TRBD1 is not possible without DNA. The CDR3 loop spans 15 amino acids. Per the germline V gene, CDR1 is SGHVS and CDR2 is FNYEAQ. CDR3 loop: CASSLEGQGPYEQYF.

The chain joins TRBV27 to TRBJ2-1. Germline V gene data show CDR1 as MNHEY and CDR2 as SMNVEV (reference sequence). The CDR3 runs 14 residues. The CDR3 loop is CASRLAGNYNEQFF.

The rearrangement uses TRBV27 and TRBJ2-1; TCRdb picks TRBD1, but there is no DNA to check that call. Germline V gene lookup returns CDR1 MNHEY and CDR2 SMNVEV (reference sequence). The CDR3 has 13 residues. The chain's CDR3 is CASGASSYNEQFF.

The J gene is TRBJ1-1, the V gene TRBV4-1. The CDR3 has 15 amino acids. CDR1 and CDR2 (germline): MGHRA, YSYEKL. The chain's CDR3 is CASSQNRAPNTEAFF.

This chain connects TRBV14 to TRBJ1-4; checking the TCRdb D call of TRBD1 is not possible without DNA. The germline V gene has CDR1 SGHDN and CDR2 FVKESK. The CDR3 spans 16 residues. The CDR3 reads CASSRGLDATNEKLFF.

This clonotype is deemed medium-sized by its frequency. The chain combines TRBV20-1 with TRBJ2-2; TCRdb reports TRBD2, a call that lacks DNA to check it against. Germline loops: CDR1 DFQATT, CDR2 SNEGSKA (reference sequence). This CDR3 is 17 amino acids long. The CDR3 sequence: CSARTIGTSGNTGELFF.

This clonotype shows up as large by frequency. The chain has TRBV19 and TRBJ2-5. The V gene's germline CDR1 is LNHDA and CDR2 SQIVND (reference sequence). This CDR3 region has 13 residues. The CDR3 reads CASSYSLSESQYF.

This chain joins TRBV27 and TRBJ2-3. The CDR3 is 11 residues long. The germline gives CDR1 MNHEY, CDR2 SMNVEV (reference sequence). CDR3 protein: CASGFTDTQYF.

This sequence joins TRBV20-1 and TRBJ2-4; the TRBD2 assignment by TCRdb is unverifiable without DNA. CDR1 and CDR2 from the germline V gene are DFQATT and SNEGSKA (reference sequence). The CDR3 loop spans 17 amino acids. This chain's CDR3 is CSASATSGGVAKNIQYF.

The chain is built from TRBV30 and TRBJ1-6; TCRdb gives TRBD1 as the D gene, but with no DNA this cannot be confirmed. The CDR3 extends over 14 amino acids. The germline gives CDR1 GTSNPN, CDR2 SVGIG (reference sequence). The CDR3 sequence: CAWKGVDSSSPLHF.

This chain uses TRBV20-1 with TRBJ2-7; the D call from TCRdb, TRBD1, cannot be confirmed without DNA. The V gene's germline CDR1 is DFQATT and CDR2 SNEGSKA (reference sequence). CDR3 length equals 14 residues. The CDR3 loop is CSAETGGASYEQYF.